The TCR beta chain under discussion was sequenced for a study of regulatory T cells in long-lasting Graves disease. For TCR beta, libraries came from iRepertoire HTBI primers and Arm-PCR of CDR3 regions. TCRdb re-analysed the multiplex PCR reads in MiXCR, keeping a single row per CDR3 protein. This table holds approximately 490,000 distinct CDR3 sequences, 15% to 20% found once. Time point of the sample: newly diagnosed GD, antithyroid drugs for less than 3 months. PBMC RNA was the source of the TCR library. This clonotype was found a few times. The sample was also linked to a second study, of T cells in Graves' hyperthyroidism and ophthalmopathy.

The sequence came from a man aged 35 to 55 with Graves disease. Specimen: peripheral blood mononuclear cells (PBMCs), collected at new diagnosis, from a patient treated with antithyroid drugs.

CDR3 protein: CASSPGGTNQETQYF. DNA of the CDR3: TGCGCCAGCAGTCCTGGGGGGACTAACCAAGAGACCCAGTACTTC. This chain uses TRBV4-1 with TRBJ2-5, with TRBD2 matching 7 bases. CDR3 length: 15 residues. Looked up from germline, CDR1 is MGHRA and CDR2 is YSYEKL. Losses at the gene ends were 6 bases for V and 0 bases for J; bases not matched to a gene: 7.